Below are 26 T cell receptor beta chains sequenced from a single sample in a study of T cells after yellow fever vaccination. TCRdb re-called the 5' RACE reads through MiXCR, storing one row per CDR3 protein. The table has over 300,000 distinct CDR3 sequences, 3.6% seen once. The specimen comprised PBMCs, sampled on the day of the yellow fever booster vaccination. These receptors all stem from a man between 18 and 35 years old who received the YFV17D yellow fever vaccine.

There are many counts of this clonotype. The chain uses TRBV18 and TRBJ2-1; D is uncertain. Germline V gives CDR1 KGHSH, CDR2 LQKENI. The CDR3 runs 14 residues. V lost 0 bases and J 10 bases, leaving 13 bases between the germline ends. CDR3 bases: TGTGCCAGCTCACCACCCAGCCTAGGTCGGGAGCAGTTCTTC. It specifies CASSPPSLGREQFF.

This clonotype was recorded many times. V is TRBV27 and J is TRBJ1-4, with a tentative D call TRBD1 (6 bases). CDR1 and CDR2 (germline): MNHEY, SMNVEV (reference sequence). Trimming removed 4 bases at V and 8 bases at J, with 14 bases between. This CDR3 contains 14 residues. The CDR3 sequence: CASSSAGTNEKLFF. The DNA of the CDR3 is TGTGCCAGCAGTTCCGCCGGGACAAACGAAAAACTGTTTTTT.

This clonotype appeared many times. A much larger clone is a single base away; this may be a read error. This chain uses TRBV3-1 with TRBJ1-1; the D gene is possibly TRBD1 (6 bases). V was pared by 6 bases and J by 1 base, with 9 bases between. Germline V gene sequence: CDR1 LGHDT, CDR2 YNNKEL (reference sequence). The CDR3 is 13 residues long. The CDR3 DNA sequence: TGTGCCAGCAGATTGGACAGGAACACTGAAGCTTTCTTT. Amino acid sequence: CASRLDRNTEAFF.

In this sample, this clonotype turned up many times. The chain has TRBV4-3 and TRBJ1-2, with a tentative D call TRBD1 (5 bases). Germline V gene data show CDR1 as LGHNA and CDR2 as YSLEER. V lost 7 bases to trimming and J lost 4 bases, with 16 bases between them. CDR3 size: 14 residues. This CDR3 is CASTLERGTYGYTF. Written as DNA, the CDR3 is TGCGCCAGCACGCTCGAGCGAGGGACCTATGGCTACACCTTC.

This clonotype was detected a few times. This CDR3 is CASSIQYSGANVLTF. Here the CDR3 DNA reads TGTGCCAGTAGTATCCAGTACTCTGGGGCCAACGTCCTGACTTTC. The rearrangement joins TRBV19 to TRBJ2-6; no firm D call. The length of the CDR3 is 15 residues. With 3 bases removed from V and 0 bases from J, the gap between germline ends came to 6 bases. CDR1 and CDR2 (germline): LNHDA, SQIVND (reference sequence).

This clonotype appeared many times. The chain carries TRBV5-1 and TRBJ2-3; the match to TRBD2 covers 14 bases. In germline, CDR1 is SGHRS, CDR2 YFSETQ. The CDR3 loop spans 17 amino acids. V was clipped by 5 bases and J by 5 bases; unmatched bases: 10. The CDR3 DNA is TGCGCCAGCAGGCCGAGACTAGCGGGGGGGCTGGAAGATACGCAGTATTTT. Protein: CASRPRLAGGLEDTQYF. Full variable domain (remainder filled in from reference TRBV5-1 and TRBJ2-3): KAGVTQTPRYLIKTRGQQVTLSCSPISGHRSVSWYQQTPGQGLQFLFEYFSETQRNKGNFPGRFSGRQFSNSRSEMNVSTLELGDSALYLCASRPRLAGGLEDTQYFGPGTRLTVL.

This clonotype was counted at least ten times. This chain joins TRBV4-2 and TRBJ2-2, with D perhaps matching TRBD2 (7 bases). Germline V gives CDR1 LGHNA, CDR2 YNFKEQ. V gave up 0 bases and J gave up 3 bases, with 11 bases separating them. The CDR3 sequence is 16 residues long. CDR3 in amino acids: CASSQDEGGDTGELFF. The CDR3 DNA is TGTGCCAGCAGCCAAGATGAGGGGGGGGACACCGGGGAGCTGTTTTTT.

The table lists this clonotype with a few counts. V gene TRBV13 combines with J gene TRBJ2-6; 10 bases line up with TRBD1. The V and J ends lost 0 bases and 4 bases, in that order; junction bases with no gene match: 3. The CDR3 spans 17 residues. The germline CDR1 and CDR2 sequences are PRHDT and FYEKMQ (reference sequence). CDR3 in DNA: TGTGCCAGCAGCTTAGGGACAGGGGGCGCAGGGGCCAACGTCCTGACTTTC. This gives the protein CASSLGTGGAGANVLTF.

The genes are TRBV5-1 and TRBJ1-2, with D unresolved. CDR3 length equals 15 residues. Germline lookup yields CDR1 SGHRS and CDR2 YFSETQ. Trimming removed 3 bases at V and 4 bases at J, with 16 bases between. The CDR3 loop is CASSSGTLTAYGYTF. The CDR3 DNA sequence: TGCGCCAGCAGCTCCGGAACACTAACCGCCTATGGCTACACCTTC.

The V gene is TRBV7-2, the J gene TRBJ2-3, with D perhaps assigned TRBD1 or TRBD2 (6 bases each). The germline V gene encodes CDR1 SGHTA and CDR2 FQGNSA. CDR3 length: 17 residues. Trimming removed 4 bases at V and 2 bases at J, with 19 bases between. This CDR3 reads CASSSVVRGGHTDTQYF. CDR3 DNA: TGTGCCAGCAGCTCAGTCGTTAGAGGGGGGCACACAGATACGCAGTATTTT.

This clonotype was detected only a few times. CDR3 loop: CAGRPGAFADTQYF. In nucleotides, the CDR3 is TGCGCCGGACGTCCAGGGGCGTTTGCAGATACGCAGTATTTT. J is TRBJ2-3 and V is TRBV23-1; possible D gene TRBD1, 6 bases. TRBV23-1 is sorted into the ORF group, with uncertain function. The germline V and J ends were trimmed by 11 bases and 4 bases, with 19 bases remaining between them. This CDR3 contains 14 residues.

CDR3 residues: CASSLVYRGYEETQYF. CDR3 DNA: TGCGCCAGCAGCTTGGTTTATAGGGGGTACGAAGAGACCCAGTACTTC. The chain is built from TRBV5-1 and TRBJ2-5; the D gene is possibly TRBD1 (6 bases). This CDR3 is built from 16 residues. Trimming cost V 0 bases and J 3 bases, with 15 bases left between them. Germline V gene data show CDR1 as SGHRS and CDR2 as YFSETQ.

This clonotype is a singleton in its sample. Being one base from a much bigger clone, this may be a read error. This rearrangement joins TRBV7-2 to TRBJ2-7; possible D gene TRBD1, 5 bases. The CDR3 spans 16 residues. Trimming cost V 1 base and J 7 bases, with 20 bases left between them. Germline-derived CDR1 and CDR2 are SGHTA and FQGNSA. Here the CDR3 DNA reads TGTGCCAGCAGCTTAGGGATCCGGTACAGGAACGGGGAGCAGTACTTC. Its translation: CASSLGIRYRNGEQYF.

This clonotype was seen many times. The J gene is TRBJ2-1, the V gene TRBV5-5; TRBD2 matches at 14 bases. V shed 3 bases, J shed 10 bases, and the junction held 6 bases outside the gene matches. CDR3 length: 15 amino acids. Per germline, CDR1 SGHKS and CDR2 YYEKEE (reference sequence). CDR3 residues: CASSSTSGGAWEQFF. CDR3 sequence (DNA): TGTGCCAGCAGCTCGACTAGCGGGGGGGCATGGGAGCAGTTCTTC.

This clonotype was seen a few times. This chain links TRBV7-2 with TRBJ2-4, with a tentative D call TRBD1 (6 bases). The germline V and J ends were trimmed by 2 bases and 0 bases, with 14 bases remaining between them. Germline V gene sequence: CDR1 SGHTA, CDR2 FQGNSA. The CDR3 spans 17 residues. CDR3 sequence (DNA): TGTGCCAGCAGCTTAAGGGGGATTACCCTAGCCAAAAACATTCAGTACTTC. Translated, it gives CASSLRGITLAKNIQYF.

This clonotype has a count of ten or more. The gene calls are TRBV4-3 and TRBJ2-7; perhaps TRBD2 as D (5 bases). V gave up 4 bases and J gave up 3 bases, with 16 bases separating them. Germline loops: CDR1 LGHNA, CDR2 YSLEER. The CDR3 has 15 amino acids. Here the CDR3 DNA reads TGCGCCAGCAGCCCCGGAGGTGCGGGTGGCTACGAGCAGTACTTC. Protein product: CASSPGGAGGYEQYF.

V and J are TRBV28 and TRBJ1-1; 7 bases agree with TRBD1. The J segment lost 2 bases and the V segment lost 2 bases, leaving 11 bases of the junction unmatched. This CDR3 contains 17 residues. Germline V lookup: CDR1 MDHEN, CDR2 SYDVKM. The CDR3 region is CASSLPTGARGNTEAFF. The CDR3 DNA is TGTGCCAGCAGTTTACCCACAGGGGCCCGAGGAAACACTGAAGCTTTCTTT.

The chain links TRBV6-5 to TRBJ2-1; TRBD2 might be the D (5 bases). CDR1 and CDR2 (germline): MNHEY, SVGAGI. V was clipped by 2 bases and J by 8 bases, with 19 bases between them. This CDR3 is built from 16 residues. CDR3 bases: TGTGCCAGCAGTTACAACGGGCTAGCACGATACTATGAGCAGTTCTTC. It is translated as CASSYNGLARYYEQFF.

This clonotype was found a few times. CDR3 DNA: TGCAGTGCTGCCACCGGGACAGGTTACCCCCTTAACTACGAGCAGTACGTC. It translates to CSAATGTGYPLNYEQYV. The V gene is TRBV20-1, the J gene TRBJ2-7, with 8 bases lining up with TRBD1. Losses at the gene ends were 5 bases for V and 3 bases for J; bases not matched to a gene: 18. Germline assignment: CDR1 DFQATT and CDR2 SNEGSKA (reference sequence). The CDR3 has 17 residues.

This clonotype was found a few times. The chain has TRBV20-1 and TRBJ1-5, with D perhaps TRBD1 (6 bases). CDR1 is DFQATT and CDR2 is SNEGSKA in the germline V gene (reference sequence). The CDR3 totals 14 residues. Trimming removed 0 bases at V and 11 bases at J, with 17 bases between. The CDR3, as DNA: TGCAGTGCTAGAGACAGGGGCCCCGGGGGGGCCCAGCATTTT. Protein sequence: CSARDRGPGGAQHF.

This clonotype has just a few counts. The V call is TRBV2, the J call TRBJ2-5; a weak D match, TRBD1 (7 bases). Trimming left V 0 bases short and J 7 bases short, with 12 bases between. CDR1 is SNHLY and CDR2 is FYNNEI in the germline V gene. This CDR3 region has 14 residues. This CDR3 is CASSEALQGGTQYF. The CDR3 nucleotides are TGTGCCAGCAGTGAAGCGCTTCAGGGGGGGACCCAGTACTTC.

This clonotype was recorded at least ten times. The junction does not match germline at one end; this may be a read error. The V gene is TRBV12-3 or TRBV12-4, the J gene TRBJ2-5; D not resolved. The CDR3 contains 12 residues. CDR3 nucleotides: TGTGCCAGCAGTGCCGGGCAAGTGACCCAGTACTTC. Translated, it gives CASSAGQVTQYF.

This chain joins TRBV29-1 and TRBJ1-5; 8 bases match TRBD1. The length of the CDR3 is 12 residues. Trimming removed 4 bases from V and 5 bases from J; junction bases left unmatched: 1. CDR1 is SQVTM and CDR2 is ANQGSEA in the germline V gene. CDR3 amino acids: CSVAGGDQPQHF. The CDR3 region has the DNA TGCAGCGTTGCAGGGGGCGATCAGCCCCAGCATTTT.

This clonotype was detected ten times or more. J is TRBJ1-2 and V is TRBV19; D is unclear. Germline values: CDR1 LNHDA, CDR2 SQIVND (reference sequence). The length of the CDR3 is 12 residues. V was pared by 2 bases and J by 8 bases, with 9 bases between. Here the CDR3 reads CASSIPDWGYTF. The CDR3 coding sequence is TGTGCCAGTAGTATACCGGACTGGGGCTACACCTTC.

This clonotype was seen only a few times. This rearrangement joins TRBV10-3 to TRBJ2-1; 9 nucleotides line up with TRBD2. With 3 bases clipped from V and 1 base from J, the junction kept 4 bases outside the gene matches. Germline CDR1 reads ENHRY; CDR2 reads SYGVKD. The length of the CDR3 is 16 residues. The CDR3 DNA follows: TGTGCCATCAGTGATAGCGGGGGAACGTCCTACAATGAGCAGTTCTTC. This encodes CAISDSGGTSYNEQFF.

The sample holds many counts of this clonotype. V gene TRBV3-1 combines with J gene TRBJ1-2; D gene ambiguous. The V end lost 3 bases, the J end lost 4 bases, and 6 bases lay between the germline ends. Per the germline V gene, CDR1 is LGHDT and CDR2 is YNNKEL (reference sequence). There are 12 residues in the CDR3. The CDR3 spells CASSQGVYGYTF. The CDR3 bases are TGTGCCAGCAGCCAGGGAGTCTATGGCTACACCTTC.